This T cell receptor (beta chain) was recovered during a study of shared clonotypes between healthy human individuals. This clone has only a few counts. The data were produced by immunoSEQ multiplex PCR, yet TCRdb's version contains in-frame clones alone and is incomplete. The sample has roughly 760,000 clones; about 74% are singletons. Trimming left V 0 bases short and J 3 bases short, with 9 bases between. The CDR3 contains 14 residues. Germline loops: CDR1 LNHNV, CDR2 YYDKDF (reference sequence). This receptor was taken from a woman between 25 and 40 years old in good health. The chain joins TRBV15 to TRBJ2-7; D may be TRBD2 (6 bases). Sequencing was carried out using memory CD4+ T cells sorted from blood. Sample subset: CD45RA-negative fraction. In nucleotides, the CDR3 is TGTGCCACCAGCAGAGATGGAGGGGTCTACGAGCAGTACTTC. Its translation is CATSRDGGVYEQYF. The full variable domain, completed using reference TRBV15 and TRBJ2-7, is DAMVIQNPRYQVTQFGKPVTLSCSQTLNHNVMYWYQQKSSQAPKLLFHYYDKDFNNEADTPDNFQSRRPNTSFCFLDIRSPGLGDTAMYLCATSRDGGVYEQYFGPGTRLTVT.